This TCR beta chain was found in a study of T cell responses to AZD1222 COVID-19 vaccine. The CDR3 contains 14 residues. Germline V gene data show CDR1 as SGHTA and CDR2 as FQGNSA. V dropped 5 bases and J dropped 7; count of bases not matched to a gene: 5. Repertoires were generated with immunoSEQ multiplex PCR, while TCRdb's copy carries only in-frame clones and drops some. The sample includes about 150,000 clones, approximately 87% of them seen just once. Sample: peripheral blood, taken on day 0 of MenACWY control vaccination. The receptor's source is an adult in good health. This chain joins TRBV7-2 and TRBJ1-2; 12 nucleotides agree with TRBD1. The DNA for the CDR3 is TGTGCCAGCAGCCCGGGACAGGGGGCGCGTGGCTACACCTTC. Translation gives CASSPGQGARGYTF.